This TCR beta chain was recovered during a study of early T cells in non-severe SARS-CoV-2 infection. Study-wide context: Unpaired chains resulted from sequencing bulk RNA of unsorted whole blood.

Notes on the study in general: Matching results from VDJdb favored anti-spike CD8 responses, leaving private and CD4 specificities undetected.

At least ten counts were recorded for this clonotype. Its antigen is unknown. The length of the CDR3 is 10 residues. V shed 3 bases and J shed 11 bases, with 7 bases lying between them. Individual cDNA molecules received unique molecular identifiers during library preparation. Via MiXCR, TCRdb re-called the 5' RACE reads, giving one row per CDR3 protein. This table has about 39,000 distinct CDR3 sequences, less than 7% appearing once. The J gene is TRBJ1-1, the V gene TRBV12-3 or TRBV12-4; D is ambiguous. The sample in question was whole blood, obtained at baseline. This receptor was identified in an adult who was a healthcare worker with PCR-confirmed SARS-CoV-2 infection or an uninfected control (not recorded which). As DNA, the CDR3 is TGTGCCAGCAGTTTCCCCGGTGCTTTCTTT. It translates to CASSFPGAFF.